The clone carrying this T cell receptor (beta chain) has ten or more counts. Its antigen remains unidentified. These data originate in a study of T-cell reconstitution after alpha-beta-depleted transplantation in children. Overall study findings and caveats: The high TCRbeta diversity at day 60 in some patients came from surviving recipient T cells and thymic progenitors. About two months after transplant, alpha-beta T cells reportedly came from several hundred expanded graft clones. T-cell counts and diversity at one year post-transplant came mainly from newly produced T cells.

The authors prepared the TCRbeta library with unique molecular identifiers. TCRdb passed the PCR reads through MiXCR, listing each CDR3 protein once. The data hold about 420,000 distinct CDR3 sequences, with 15% to 20% observed a single time. The receptor was isolated from a boy in the first two years of life who had a stem cell transplant for Wiskott-Aldrich syndrome, so the T cells may come from the graft donor. The material was PBMCs, mostly from graft donor cells, obtained 360 days after TCRalphabeta/CD19-depleted stem cell transplant.

CDR3 DNA sequence: TGTGCCAGCAGGGACAGGGCTCTTCACGAGCAGTACTTC. Translated: CASRDRALHEQYF. This chain uses TRBV6-1 with TRBJ2-7, with 8 positions matching TRBD1. J lost 5 bases, V lost 6 bases, and 6 bases had no gene match. This CDR3 contains 13 residues. Germline assignment: CDR1 MNHNS and CDR2 SASEGT.